These 3 T cell receptor beta chains originate from one sample sequenced in a study of control samples from healthy donors and cancer patients. The data were produced by immunoSEQ multiplex PCR, yet TCRdb's version contains in-frame clones alone and is incomplete. The sample yields around 90,000 clones, about 83% seen once. Sequenced input: blood. The receptors were gathered from a woman between 40 and 50 years old in good health.

The count of this clone is one. This rearrangement joins TRBV4-3 to TRBJ2-3; no reliable D call. This CDR3 has 12 residues. Germline V gene sequence: CDR1 LGHNA, CDR2 YSLEER. V was cut by 0 bases and J by 11 bases, with 9 bases left in between. Here the CDR3 reads CASSQDNHLQYF. The DNA for the CDR3 is TGCGCCAGCAGCCAAGATAACCATCTGCAGTATTTT.

The V call is TRBV18, the J call TRBJ1-4; 9 bases map to TRBD1. V shed 6 bases and J 5 bases; nucleotides not matched to a gene: 7. The germline gives CDR1 KGHSH, CDR2 LQKENI. This CDR3 comprises 15 residues. CDR3 loop: CASSVRDRVNEKLFF. DNA of the CDR3: TGTGCCAGCTCGGTCCGGGACAGGGTGAATGAAAAACTGTTTTTT. The full variable domain, with the rest looked up from reference TRBV18 and TRBJ1-4, is NAGVMQNPRHLVRRRGQEARLRCSPMKGHSHVYWYRQLPEEGLKFMVYLQKENIIDESGMPKERFSAEFPKEGPSILRIQQVVRGDSAAYFCASSVRDRVNEKLFFGSGTQLSVL.

The chain combines TRBV7-2 with TRBJ2-7; TRBD1 matches at 9 bases. The J segment lost 7 bases and the V segment lost 6 bases, leaving 13 bases of the junction unmatched. This CDR3 is built from 15 residues. Germline V lookup: CDR1 SGHTA, CDR2 FQGNSA. CDR3 region: CASSLPGQGILEQYF. In DNA form, the CDR3 reads TGTGCCAGCAGTTTACCGGGACAGGGCATACTTGAGCAGTACTTC.